This entry concerns a single TCR beta chain. Its antigen is still unknown. V lost 5 bases to trimming and J lost 3 bases, with 17 bases between them. Germline V lookup: CDR1 SGHTA, CDR2 FQGNSA. The CDR3 sequence is 16 residues long. Clones were read by immunoSEQ multiplex PCR, and TCRdb kept only the in-frame ones, dropping some. Of hundreds of thousands of clones listed, roughly 78% are singletons. The data are from a study of shared clonotypes between healthy human individuals. Study results and caveats: Sorted-subset sequencing, rarefaction showed, was incomplete despite large depth.

Sequencing was done on a sample of memory CD4+ T cells sorted from blood. The subset here: CD45RA-negative fraction. This clonotype was sampled from a woman in her 30s in good health. This chain connects TRBV7-2 to TRBJ2-1; D is perhaps TRBD2 (6 bases). The CDR3 region has the DNA TGTGCCAGCAGCCGAGAGGGCGGGATCTACTACAATGAGCAGTTCTTC. Translated: CASSREGGIYYNEQFF.